The text below deals with one TCR beta chain. The data are from a study of blood T cell repertoires in COVID-19. Study as a whole: Donors in the United States, Italy and Spain gave samples during acute or convalescent COVID-19.

Per the study methods: Amplifying reference gene primers gave estimates of nucleated cell counts. Clones were read by immunoSEQ multiplex PCR, and TCRdb kept only the in-frame ones, dropping some. V, J and clone size are taken as reported in that table, and D and trimming were inferred from the DNA itself. The sample yields about 190,000 clones, around 78% seen once. With V trimmed by 4 bases and J by 4 bases, 2 bases remained unmatched. Germline loops: CDR1 MNHEY, CDR2 SMNVEV (reference sequence). The CDR3 has 14 residues. The chain joins TRBV27 to TRBJ2-3; TRBD2 matches 10 bases. This clonotype was obtained from a woman of 80 years or more with active or convalescent COVID-19. Sequencing was done on a sample of peripheral blood. CDR3 loop: CASSWGLAPDTQYF. The DNA for the CDR3 is TGTGCCAGCAGTTGGGGACTAGCGCCAGATACGCAGTATTTT.